The present T cell receptor beta chain was sequenced within a study of shared T cell receptors in the human thymus. The method was immunoSEQ multiplex PCR; TCRdb's version includes in-frame clones alone and lacks a portion of them. In the table there are roughly 660,000 clones, around 87% of which are singletons. V trimming: 6 bases; J trimming: 5 bases; junction bases outside the gene matches: 3. The CDR3 is made up of 12 amino acids. Germline V gene lookup returns CDR1 SQVTM and CDR2 ANQGSEA. The same sample was also studied in work on human thymus T cells. That publication notes: Resections removed during corrective heart surgery provided the thymus tissue used. Gene usage (both V and J) appeared biased in thymic and blood repertoires. As related research reported, thymic repertoires overlapped highly among unrelated individuals.

This chain uses TRBV29-1 with TRBJ2-4, with TRBD1 matching 8 bases. The source of this sequence is a boy under two years old with a congenital heart defect. Sequences were obtained from thymocytes. The CDR3 DNA sequence: TGCAGCGTCCCGGGACAGGAAAACATTCAGTACTTC. Translating it yields CSVPGQENIQYF.